The T cell receptor beta chain described here comes from a study of blood T cell repertoires in COVID-19. As for the study in general: In each case, the material was cDNA or gDNA derived from T cells, B-cell-depleted T cells, or PBMCs.

Profiled with immunoSEQ multiplex PCR; TCRdb holds only in-frame clones, not every one. Among 160,000 or so clones listed, more than 75% were seen once. Ages ranged from about 18 to 100 years, with residence in about two dozen US areas. Clinical histories supplied by participants themselves formed the basis of cohort assignment. The CDR3 has 17 residues. Germline trimming cut 2 bases from V and 5 bases from J; bases unmatched to any gene: 10. Germline V gene sequence: CDR1 SGHRS, CDR2 YFSETQ. This TCR was sampled from a human donor with acute COVID-19. The donor label of this sample is uncertain. J is TRBJ1-1 and V is TRBV5-1; the match to TRBD1 covers 12 bases. Sequencing used PBMCs or T cells enriched from blood (not recorded which). The CDR3 nucleotides are TGCGCCAGCAGCTTTCCGGGACAGGGGGCCCGGAGGACTGAAGCTTTCTTT. Translating it yields CASSFPGQGARRTEAFF.